The clone carrying this TCR beta chain was counted a few times. Per the original data handling: Reference gene primer amplification gave nucleated cell count estimates. Measured with immunoSEQ multiplex PCR; TCRdb has only the in-frame clones, and not every one. Clone size and the V and J calls come from that table; the DNA yielded D and trimming. The sample holds 100,000 to 150,000 clones, just under 80% seen once. Between the trimmed V and J ends, which lost 0 bases and 5 bases, there was a span of 15 bases. The CDR3 has 15 amino acids. In germline, CDR1 is SGDLS, CDR2 YYNGEE. The data originate from a study of blood T cell repertoires in COVID-19. Looking at the study overall: Acute and convalescent COVID-19 samples came from the United States, Italy and Spain. T cells, B-cell-depleted T cells, or PBMCs provided the cDNA or gDNA that served as material.

V usage is TRBV9 and J usage is TRBJ2-7; D gene ambiguous. This sequence was found in a human donor in a cohort sampled during active COVID-19. Sequenced material: peripheral blood. CDR3 protein: CASSVDPLRPNEQYF. Written as DNA, the CDR3 is TGTGCCAGCAGCGTAGACCCCCTGAGGCCCAACGAGCAGTACTTC. The variable domain in full, with the rest retrieved from reference TRBV9 and TRBJ2-7, is DSGVTQTPKHLITATGQRVTLRCSPRSGDLSVYWYQQSLDQGLQFLIQYYNGEERAKGNILERFSAQQFPDLHSELNLSSLELGDSALYFCASSVDPLRPNEQYFGPGTRLTVT.